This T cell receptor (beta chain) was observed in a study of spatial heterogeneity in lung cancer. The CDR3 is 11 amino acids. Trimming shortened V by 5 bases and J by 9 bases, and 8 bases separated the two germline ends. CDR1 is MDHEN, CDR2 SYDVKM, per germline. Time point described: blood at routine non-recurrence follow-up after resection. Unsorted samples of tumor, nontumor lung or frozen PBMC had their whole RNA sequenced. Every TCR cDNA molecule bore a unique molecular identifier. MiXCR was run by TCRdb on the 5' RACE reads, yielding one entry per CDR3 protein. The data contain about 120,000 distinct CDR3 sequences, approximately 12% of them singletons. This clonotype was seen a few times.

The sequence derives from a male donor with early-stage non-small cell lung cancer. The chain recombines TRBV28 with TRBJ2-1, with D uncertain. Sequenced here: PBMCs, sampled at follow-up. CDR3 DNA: TGTGCCAGCAGTACCCGAATTGAGCAGTTCTTC. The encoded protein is CASSTRIEQFF.